These 24 T cell receptor beta chains came from one sample sequenced in a study of blood T cell repertoires in COVID-19. Profiling relied on immunoSEQ multiplex PCR, and the TCRdb table lists in-frame clones only, not all of them. Of a few hundred thousand clones listed, 70% to 90% are singletons. The sample consisted of PBMCs or T cells enriched from blood (not recorded which). The receptors were gathered from a woman aged 25 to 39 who had recovered from COVID-19.

This chain links TRBV7-3 with TRBJ1-1; D might be TRBD1 (6 bases). The CDR3 contains 16 residues. The V end lost 5 bases, the J end lost 1 base, and 17 bases lay between the germline ends. CDR1 and CDR2 (germline): SGHTA, FQGTGA. The chain's CDR3 is CASSPGVGFGNTEAFF. The CDR3 DNA reads TGTGCCAGCAGCCCAGGGGTGGGGTTCGGGAACACTGAAGCTTTCTTT.

There are a few counts of this clone. This chain connects TRBV3-1 (or the pseudogene TRBV3-2) to TRBJ1-1; D is possibly TRBD1 (5 bases). CDR1 and CDR2 from the germline V gene are LGHDT and YNNKEL (reference sequence). This CDR3 has 13 amino acids. The V end lost 3 bases, the J end lost 1 base, and 6 bases lay between the germline ends. CDR3 DNA sequence: TGTGCCAGCAGCCACGGGGGGAACACTGAAGCTTTCTTT. This translates into CASSHGGNTEAFF.

This chain joins TRBV11-2 and TRBJ2-1; TRBD1 matches at 9 bases. From germline, CDR1 is SGHAT and CDR2 FQNNGV. The CDR3 has 14 amino acids. Trimming removed 0 bases from V and 6 bases from J; junction bases left unmatched: 0. Here the CDR3 reads CASSLEGQGNEQFF. The CDR3 nucleotides are TGTGCCAGCAGCTTAGAGGGACAGGGCAATGAGCAGTTCTTC.

The rearrangement links TRBV7-2 to TRBJ1-5, with D perhaps matching TRBD1 (5 bases). Per germline, CDR1 SGHTA and CDR2 FQGNSA. The CDR3 loop spans 16 amino acids. V lost 0 bases to trimming and J lost 1 base, with 10 bases between them. CDR3 nucleotides: TGTGCCAGCAGCTTAGCGGGGGGTGTCAGCAATCAGCCCCAGCATTTT. It is translated as CASSLAGGVSNQPQHF.

The CDR3 reads CASSDAPFRTGGQETQYF. The CDR3 coding sequence is TGTGCCAGCAGTGACGCCCCTTTCAGGACAGGGGGCCAAGAGACCCAGTACTTC. The chain uses TRBV2 and TRBJ2-5; 10 bases agree with TRBD1. This CDR3 region has 18 residues. The germline V gene has CDR1 SNHLY and CDR2 FYNNEI. Trimming removed 3 bases from V and 1 base from J; junction bases left unmatched: 11.

The chain couples TRBV30 to TRBJ1-4; D perhaps matches TRBD1 (6 bases). V was shortened by 5 bases and J by 0 bases, with 16 bases between the two germline ends. The CDR3 runs to 16 residues. Looked up from germline, CDR1 is GTSNPN and CDR2 is SVGIG (reference sequence). In DNA, the CDR3 is TGTGCCTGGGGCGGTGGGAGGGGGGCAACTAATGAAAAACTGTTTTTT. Translated: CAWGGGRGATNEKLFF.

The V and J genes are TRBV6-5 and TRBJ1-2, with D possibly TRBD1 on 6 matching bases. The V gene lost 2 bases and the J gene lost 6 bases, with 7 bases spanning the gap. Germline V gives CDR1 MNHEY, CDR2 SVGAGI. This CDR3 has 12 amino acids. The CDR3 protein is CASSYGTNGYTF. The DNA of the CDR3 is TGTGCCAGCAGTTACGGGACAAATGGCTACACCTTC.

The V call is TRBV29-1, the J call TRBJ1-1; possibly TRBD1 for D (5 bases). The CDR3 is made up of 13 amino acids. CDR1 SQVTM and CDR2 ANQGSEA come from the germline V gene. Trimming pared 2 bases from V and 2 bases from J, leaving 9 bases between. The CDR3: CSVEQGLNTEAFF. The CDR3 DNA sequence: TGCAGCGTTGAACAGGGACTTAACACTGAAGCTTTCTTT.

The chain has TRBV4-2 and TRBJ2-5; D is possibly TRBD2 (6 bases). Germline CDR1 LGHNA, CDR2 YNFKEQ. The CDR3 is 12 amino acids. Trimming cost V 5 bases and J 5 bases, with 9 bases left between them. DNA of the CDR3: TGTGCCAGCAGCTTCAGCGGGGAGACCCAGTACTTC. Translating gives CASSFSGETQYF.

This clone appeared a single time. The rearrangement uses TRBV12-3 or TRBV12-4 and TRBJ1-1; TRBD1 is a possible D gene (5 bases). The CDR3 consists of 12 residues. Trimming took off 3 bases at V and 8 bases at J, with 10 bases between the two ends. Written as DNA, the CDR3 is TGTGCCAGCAGTTTGGAGACAGAAGAAGCTTTCTTT. This codes for CASSLETEEAFF.

The CDR3: CASSAGGDGYTF. Written as DNA, the CDR3 is TGCGCCAGCAGCGCAGGGGGCGACGGCTACACCTTC. This rearrangement joins TRBV5-1 to TRBJ1-2, with 8 bases aligning to TRBD1. This CDR3 contains 12 residues. Trimming took 4 bases from V and 8 from J; bases not matched to a gene: 4. Germline V lookup: CDR1 SGHRS, CDR2 YFSETQ.

Regarding this clone: At the DNA level, this CDR3 is encoded by other sequences in the same sample as well. This rearrangement joins TRBV7-8 to TRBJ2-5; 11 nucleotides match TRBD2. The length of the CDR3 is 15 residues. Germline loops: CDR1 SGHVS, CDR2 FQNEAQ. The J segment lost 5 bases and the V segment lost 5 bases, leaving 7 bases of the junction unmatched. CDR3 loop: CASSTGTSGWETQYF. The CDR3, as DNA: TGTGCCAGCAGCACCGGGACTAGCGGTTGGGAGACCCAGTACTTC.

With regard to this clone: Other DNA sequences in the same sample also yield this CDR3. This chain uses TRBV29-1 with TRBJ1-5; D remains unclear. Germline values: CDR1 SQVTM, CDR2 ANQGSEA. CDR3 length: 12 amino acids. V lost 4 bases and J lost 1, with 5 bases in between. CDR3 in amino acids: CSVGGSNQPQHF. As DNA, the CDR3 is TGCAGCGTTGGCGGGAGCAATCAGCCCCAGCATTTT.

This clone was counted once. The V and J genes are TRBV24-1 and TRBJ2-1, with D possibly TRBD2 on 5 matching bases. Deletions cut 7 bases from V and 8 bases from J, with 11 bases between. Germline-derived CDR1 and CDR2 are KGHDR and SFDVKD. There are 12 residues in the CDR3. The CDR3 coding sequence is TGTGCCACCAGCAACCGGGATTATGAGCAGTTCTTC. Amino acid sequence: CATSNRDYEQFF.

This clone was observed a few times. The chain combines TRBV3-1 (or the pseudogene TRBV3-2) with TRBJ2-7, with TRBD1 as a possible D gene (5 bases). The germline gives CDR1 LGHDT, CDR2 YNNKEL (reference sequence). CDR3 length equals 13 residues. The ends were cut back, 5 bases at V and 5 bases at J, with 13 bases in the middle. The CDR3 DNA is TGTGCCAGCAGCTATACGGTCAGGGACGAGCAGTACTTC. Encoded protein: CASSYTVRDEQYF.

The rearrangement joins TRBV6-5 to TRBJ2-1; TRBD2 matches 9 bases. The CDR3 runs to 15 residues. V shed 7 bases, J shed 9 bases, and the junction held 13 bases outside the gene matches. Per germline, CDR1 MNHEY and CDR2 SVGAGI. CDR3 sequence reads: CASIGPVLAGVEQFF. The DNA for the CDR3 is TGTGCCAGCATCGGGCCAGTACTAGCGGGCGTTGAGCAGTTCTTC.

The CDR3 DNA follows: TGTGCCAGCAGATGGACAGGCAGCAATCAGCCCCAGCATTTT. It specifies CASRWTGSNQPQHF. This chain uses TRBV6-6 with TRBJ1-5; 7 bases agree with TRBD1. Trimming removed 6 bases from V and 1 base from J; junction bases left unmatched: 3. Germline lookup yields CDR1 MNHNY and CDR2 SVGAGI (reference sequence). The CDR3 runs 14 residues.

This chain links TRBV3-1 (or the pseudogene TRBV3-2) with TRBJ1-2; D remains unclear. The germline V and J ends were trimmed by 8 bases and 3 bases, with 13 bases remaining between them. Germline V gene data show CDR1 as LGHDT and CDR2 as YNNKEL (reference sequence). This CDR3 has 13 residues. In nucleotides, the CDR3 is TGTGCCAGCCACACGGCGGGGTACTATGGCTACACCTTC. This gives the protein CASHTAGYYGYTF.

This clone came up once. This chain connects TRBV12-3 or TRBV12-4 to TRBJ1-5; D remains ambiguous. V was shortened by 10 bases and J by 3 bases, with 13 bases between the two germline ends. This CDR3 is 13 amino acids long. CDR3 loop: CAISTELNQPQHF. The CDR3, as DNA: TGTGCCATATCTACAGAACTCAATCAGCCCCAGCATTTT.

This rearrangement joins TRBV18 to TRBJ1-2; 8 bases line up with TRBD1. CDR1 and CDR2 from the germline V gene are KGHSH and LQKENI. Trimming took 4 bases from V and 2 from J; bases not matched to a gene: 6. CDR3 length: 15 residues. In DNA form, the CDR3 reads TGTGCCAGCTCACTTGGACAGGGAGAAAACTATGGCTACACCTTC. Translation: CASSLGQGENYGYTF.

The chain employs TRBV4-3 and TRBJ1-2; D may be TRBD1 (6 bases). Deletions cut 4 bases from V and 3 bases from J, with 21 bases between. Germline V CDR1 and CDR2: LGHNA, YSLEER. The CDR3 has 17 amino acids. The CDR3 spells CASSPNPIRTADYGYTF. Written as DNA, the CDR3 is TGCGCCAGCAGCCCCAACCCCATCCGGACAGCAGACTATGGCTACACCTTC.

The chain couples TRBV5-1 to TRBJ2-1; 16 bases match TRBD2. V lost 4 bases to trimming and J lost 9 bases; unmatched junction nucleotides: 7. CDR3 length: 16 residues. The germline CDR1 and CDR2 sequences are SGHRS and YFSETQ. CDR3 sequence: CASSTGLAGGLGEQFF. CDR3 coding DNA: TGCGCCAGCAGCACGGGACTAGCGGGGGGGCTGGGTGAGCAGTTCTTC.

CDR3 bases: TGTGCCAGCAGTGACTCCGCAGATACGCAGTATTTT. Its protein product is CASSDSADTQYF. V and J are TRBV6-4 and TRBJ2-3; D is unresolved. Deletions cut 0 bases from V and 4 bases from J, with 2 bases between. The CDR3 runs to 12 residues. The V gene's germline CDR1 is MRHNA and CDR2 SNTAGT.

The chain uses TRBV3-1 (or the pseudogene TRBV3-2) and TRBJ2-7, with D perhaps matching TRBD2 (5 bases). Per the germline V gene, CDR1 is LGHDT and CDR2 is YNNKEL (reference sequence). Trimming took 2 bases from V and 7 from J, leaving 9 bases between them. This CDR3 comprises 12 residues. The CDR3 DNA reads TGTGCCAGCAGCCAATACTCGGGGGAGCAGTACTTC. The encoded protein is CASSQYSGEQYF.